The source of this TCR beta chain is a study of blood T cell repertoires in COVID-19. Study information: Samples came from the United States, Italy and Spain, spanning acute and convalescent COVID-19. PBMCs, B-cell-depleted T cells, or T cells provided the cDNA or gDNA that made up the material.

Authors' data handling: Estimation of nucleated cell counts was performed using reference gene primer amplification. Some clones are missing from TCRdb's copy, which holds only in-frame ones; the method was immunoSEQ multiplex PCR. The DNA was the basis for D and trimming; V, J and clone size are from that table. The sample has about 120,000 clones, around 81% seen once. CDR1 and CDR2 from the germline V gene are ENHRY and SYGVKD. V shed 6 bases, J shed 10 bases, and the junction held 13 bases outside the gene matches. The CDR3 covers 16 residues. Sequenced material: peripheral blood. The TCR was taken from a man in his sixties with acute or convalescent COVID-19. J is TRBJ2-1 and V is TRBV10-3, with TRBD2 matching 12 bases. The CDR3 region has the DNA TGTGCCATCAGCGGGAAGGCTAGCGGGAGGGGTGGGGAGCAGTTCTTC. Its protein product is CAISGKASGRGGEQFF.